This T cell receptor (beta chain) was documented in a study of CD8+CD57+ T cells in acquired aplastic anemia. Study-level information: The DNA of sorted CD4+ and CD8+ cells averaged roughly 3.2 ug. Regarding the study as a whole: Researchers report that 25 to 35 CD8+ CDR3 sequences appeared in both patients and controls.

Profiles of TCR beta VDJ and CDR3 were generated from a genomic DNA template. TCRdb independently ran MiXCR on the reads; one entry per CDR3 protein. This table holds approximately 150,000 distinct CDR3 sequences, around half found once. Ten or more counts support this clonotype. What it binds is unknown. All sequencing subjects had displayed CD8+CD57+ cell expansion on flow cytometry. Patients had not yet gotten any therapy when their blood was taken for sampling. The ends were cut back, 7 bases at V and 2 bases at J, with 8 bases in the middle. CDR1 and CDR2 from the germline V gene are SNHLY and FYNNEI. This CDR3 has 13 residues.

The chain links TRBV2 to TRBJ1-4; no reliable D call. The material sequenced was sorted CD4+, CD8+, or CD8+CD57+ T cells (not recorded which) from PBMCs. The clonotype was recovered from a human donor with aplastic anemia. CDR3 protein: CASTLWTNEKLFF. The DNA of the CDR3 is TGTGCCAGCACCCTCTGGACTAATGAAAAACTGTTTTTT.